These 8 T cell receptor beta chains were all obtained from the same sample, sequenced in a study of shared clonotypes between healthy human individuals. The method was immunoSEQ multiplex PCR; TCRdb's version includes in-frame clones alone and lacks a portion of them. The top ten clones hold under 20% of a sample with a few hundred thousand clones, around 87% of them seen once. Sequenced input: memory CD8+ T cells sorted from blood. Subset here: CD45RO+ cells pooled with CCR7-negative TemRA cells. These receptors were taken from a man aged 18 to 35 in good health.

The rearrangement joins TRBV11-2 to TRBJ2-7; possibly TRBD1 or TRBD2 for D (5 bases each). Germline CDR1 SGHAT, CDR2 FQNNGV. Deletions cut 1 base from V and 2 bases from J, with 21 bases between. This CDR3 comprises 18 residues. The CDR3 region is CASSLGLVEGLHTYEQYF. Written as DNA, the CDR3 is TGTGCCAGCAGCTTAGGTCTTGTTGAGGGGCTCCATACCTACGAGCAGTACTTC.

The chain uses TRBV27 and TRBJ1-2; TRBD1 might be the D (5 bases). The length of the CDR3 is 13 residues. In germline, CDR1 is MNHEY, CDR2 SMNVEV (reference sequence). V was trimmed by 2 bases and J by 6 bases, leaving 10 bases between them. This CDR3 reads CASSLRGRDGYTF. CDR3 DNA: TGTGCCAGCAGTTTAAGGGGAAGGGATGGCTACACCTTC.

The chain employs TRBV5-4 and TRBJ2-1; D gene uncertain. The CDR3 extends over 14 amino acids. CDR1 and CDR2 (germline): SGHNT, YYREEE (reference sequence). V lost 1 base, J lost 0 bases, and 5 bases lay in between. DNA of the CDR3: TGTGCCAGCAGCTTGAGTAGCTCCTACAATGAGCAGTTCTTC. Its translation: CASSLSSSYNEQFF.

CDR3 sequence: CASSVGSYEQYF. For the CDR3, the DNA is TGTGCCAGCTCTGTTGGGTCCTACGAGCAGTACTTC. The chain carries TRBV5-6 and TRBJ2-7; D remains unclear. The CDR3 has 12 residues. Germline values: CDR1 SGHDT, CDR2 YYEEEE. V dropped 7 bases and J dropped 1 base, with 9 bases sitting between them.

The chain couples TRBV7-9 to TRBJ2-5; 7 bases agree with TRBD2. Germline V gene lookup returns CDR1 SEHNR and CDR2 FQNEAQ (reference sequence). This CDR3 spans 14 amino acids. J lost 2 bases, V lost 5 bases, and 5 bases had no gene match. In DNA, the CDR3 is TGTGCCAGCAGCACTCCTAGCGGACAAGAGACCCAGTACTTC. Protein product: CASSTPSGQETQYF.

This sequence joins TRBV6-4 and TRBJ2-2; TRBD2 agrees at 7 bases. Germline V gene data show CDR1 as MRHNA and CDR2 as SNTAGT. This CDR3 spans 18 amino acids. The V gene end was trimmed by 3 bases and the J gene end by 0 bases; junction bases not matched to a gene: 10. Here the CDR3 DNA reads TGTGCCAGCAGTGAGCTCCCGGGGGGAATCTCGAACACCGGGGAGCTGTTTTTT. Protein product: CASSELPGGISNTGELFF.

This chain links TRBV30 with TRBJ1-1; maybe TRBD1 (5 bases). V lost 8 bases and J lost 3, with 7 bases in between. CDR3 length: 10 amino acids. Germline assignment: CDR1 GTSNPN and CDR2 SVGIG (reference sequence). The CDR3 bases are TGTGCCCTGGGGGACACTGAAGCTTTCTTT. Residues: CALGDTEAFF. Full variable domain (rest looked up from reference TRBV30 and TRBJ1-1): SQTIHQWPATLVQPVGSPLSLECTVEGTSNPNLYWYRQAAGRGLQLLFYSVGIGQISSEVPQNLSASRPQDRQFILSSKKLLLSDSGFYLCALGDTEAFFGQGTRLTVV.

This clone was observed a single time. J is TRBJ1-4 and V is TRBV6-5; D gene unclear. V was cut by 6 bases and J by 8 bases, with 16 bases left in between. This CDR3 comprises 14 residues. CDR1 MNHEY and CDR2 SVGAGI come from the germline V gene. The CDR3 spells CASSPTVEGEKLFF. The DNA for the CDR3 is TGTGCCAGCAGCCCAACAGTGGAAGGAGAAAAACTGTTTTTT.